These 31 T cell receptor beta chains came from one sample sequenced in a study of blood T cell repertoires in COVID-19. TCRdb's table, derived via immunoSEQ multiplex PCR, lists solely in-frame clones and lacks some. The table records 150,000 to 200,000 clones, around 88% of them present only once. The sequenced material came from PBMCs or T cells enriched from blood (not recorded which). The receptor source for this set is a woman in her 50s in a cohort exposed to, infected with or recovered from COVID-19 (not recorded which).

The V call is TRBV19, the J call TRBJ2-1, with a tentative D call TRBD1 (7 bases). Trimming shortened V by 6 bases and J by 6 bases, and 15 bases separated the two germline ends. The CDR3 is made up of 14 amino acids. Germline loops: CDR1 LNHDA, CDR2 SQIVND (reference sequence). Written as DNA, the CDR3 is TGTGCCAGTAGCACCCAGGGGGGACTCAATGAGCAGTTCTTC. Encoded protein: CASSTQGGLNEQFF. Variable domain in full (rest from reference TRBV19 and TRBJ2-1): DGGITQSPKYLFRKEGQNVTLSCEQNLNHDAMYWYRQDPGQGLRLIYYSQIVNDFQKGDIAEGYSVSREKKESFPLTVTSAQKNPTAFYLCASSTQGGLNEQFFGPGTRLTVL.

This clone has just one count. The J gene is TRBJ1-2, the V gene TRBV30; D remains unclear. Germline values: CDR1 GTSNPN, CDR2 SVGIG (reference sequence). V was pared by 6 bases and J by 10 bases, with 15 bases between. The CDR3 has 11 residues. This chain's CDR3 is CACPSPRHYTF. The CDR3 DNA is TGTGCCTGCCCCTCCCCGAGACACTACACCTTC. The variable domain in full, with the rest retrieved from reference TRBV30 and TRBJ1-2, is SQTIHQWPATLVQPVGSPLSLECTVEGTSNPNLYWYRQAAGRGLQLLFYSVGIGQISSEVPQNLSASRPQDRQFILSSKKLLLSDSGFYLCACPSPRHYTFGSGTRLTVV.

The chain is built from TRBV6-5 and TRBJ1-1, with TRBD1 matching 8 bases. The CDR3 spans 15 residues. V dropped 6 bases and J dropped 7; count of bases not matched to a gene: 13. Germline V gene sequence: CDR1 MNHEY, CDR2 SVGAGI. CDR3 residues: CASRKDRDRYNEAFF. In nucleotides, the CDR3 is TGTGCCAGCAGAAAAGACCGGGACAGGTATAATGAAGCTTTCTTT.

This clone has a handful of counts. This chain uses TRBV29-1 with TRBJ1-2; D remains unclear. CDR1 and CDR2 (germline): SQVTM, ANQGSEA. V lost 5 bases and J lost 2, with 15 bases in between. This CDR3 has 14 amino acids. CDR3 loop: CSVRTRSGNYGYTF. DNA of the CDR3: TGCAGCGTTAGAACGAGGTCGGGAAACTATGGCTACACCTTC. The variable domain in full, with the rest retrieved from reference TRBV29-1 and TRBJ1-2, is SAVISQKPSRDICQRGTSLTIQCQVDSQVTMMFWYRQQPGQSLTLIATANQGSEATYESGFVIDKFPISRPNLTFSTLTVSNMSPEDSSIYLCSVRTRSGNYGYTFGSGTRLTVV.

This clone has just one count. V is TRBV6-2 or TRBV6-3 and J is TRBJ1-4, with D possibly matching TRBD1 (5 bases). Looked up from germline, CDR1 is MNHEY and CDR2 is SVGEGT. The CDR3 consists of 14 residues. The V end was cut by 5 bases, the J end by 4 bases, with 11 bases between. The DNA of the CDR3 is TGTGCCAGCAGTGACGACAGCCTTAATGAAAAACTGTTTTTT. Encoded protein: CASSDDSLNEKLFF.

This sequence joins TRBV5-1 and TRBJ1-1; D gene uncertain. CDR1 is SGHRS, CDR2 YFSETQ, per germline. V was pared by 0 bases and J by 0 bases, with 6 bases between. The CDR3 sequence is 14 residues long. Here the CDR3 DNA reads TGCGCCAGCAGCTTGGCGGGGATGAACACTGAAGCTTTCTTT. Amino acids: CASSLAGMNTEAFF.

The chain is built from TRBV28 and TRBJ1-5, with a weak D call TRBD1 (5 bases). The ends were cut back, 6 bases at V and 6 bases at J, with 18 bases in the middle. There are 15 residues in the CDR3. The germline V gene encodes CDR1 MDHEN and CDR2 SYDVKM. CDR3 region: CASRQTSWGVQPQHF. The DNA for the CDR3 is TGTGCCAGCAGACAAACCTCATGGGGGGTTCAGCCCCAGCATTTT.

This chain links TRBV19 with TRBJ1-5; D is undetermined. CDR1 and CDR2 (germline): LNHDA, SQIVND (reference sequence). V lost 3 bases and J 0 bases, leaving 6 bases between the germline ends. The CDR3 extends over 14 amino acids. CDR3 sequence (DNA): TGTGCCAGTAGTATGGAGGCTAGCAATCAGCCCCAGCATTTT. Translation gives CASSMEASNQPQHF.

This clone was seen only once. The J gene is TRBJ2-7, the V gene TRBV7-2; TRBD1 matches 10 bases. This CDR3 is built from 16 residues. Germline CDR1 reads SGHTA; CDR2 reads FQGNSA. V shed 5 bases and J 3 bases; nucleotides not matched to a gene: 10. The CDR3 spells CASSVTPGTGVYEQYF. The CDR3 DNA reads as TGTGCCAGCAGCGTTACGCCCGGGACAGGGGTCTACGAGCAGTACTTC.

The CDR3 coding sequence is TGTGCCAGTAGTATATGGACAGGGGGGAGTCAGCCCCAGCATTTT. Translating it yields CASSIWTGGSQPQHF. This rearrangement joins TRBV19 to TRBJ1-5; 10 bases align to TRBD1. With 2 bases clipped from V and 6 bases from J, the junction kept 4 bases outside the gene matches. CDR1 LNHDA and CDR2 SQIVND come from the germline V gene (reference sequence). The CDR3 totals 15 residues.

This chain uses TRBV6-2 or TRBV6-3 with TRBJ1-6; 10 bases match TRBD1. V gave up 6 bases and J gave up 5 bases; unmatched junction bases: 10. The CDR3 extends over 17 amino acids. CDR1 is MNHEY and CDR2 is SVGEGT in the germline V gene. The CDR3 sequence: CASSRTSTGGDNSPLHF. The CDR3 DNA reads TGTGCCAGCAGCCGAACCTCGACAGGGGGCGATAATTCACCCCTCCACTTT.

DNA of the CDR3: TGTGCCAGCAGCCAACTACTAATGAACACTGAAGCTTTCTTT. Protein: CASSQLLMNTEAFF. The chain recombines TRBV3-1 (or the pseudogene TRBV3-2) with TRBJ1-1; D gene unclear. The CDR3 consists of 14 residues. Germline V gives CDR1 LGHDT, CDR2 YNNKEL (reference sequence). V was cut by 2 bases and J by 0 bases, with 7 bases left in between.

The CDR3 loop reads CSASPMTSRYNEQFF. In DNA form, the CDR3 reads TGCAGTGCTAGTCCCATGACTAGCCGGTACAATGAGCAGTTCTTC. This chain uses TRBV20-1 with TRBJ2-1; 7 nucleotides agree with TRBD2. Germline V gene data show CDR1 as DFQATT and CDR2 as SNEGSKA (reference sequence). J gave up 4 bases and V 3 bases, and 9 bases lay outside the gene matches. CDR3 size: 15 residues.

J is TRBJ1-2 and V is TRBV6-5; no firm D call. This CDR3 has 13 amino acids. Trimming cost V 6 bases and J 2 bases, with 10 bases left between them. CDR1 is MNHEY, CDR2 SVGAGI, per germline. Here the CDR3 DNA reads TGTGCCAGCAGCTCCCCTTTCAACTATGGCTACACCTTC. Translating gives CASSSPFNYGYTF.

The V gene is TRBV4-3, the J gene TRBJ2-3, with 8 nucleotides matching TRBD1. Unmatched junction bases numbered 3, after V lost 0 bases and J lost 1 base. Germline lookup yields CDR1 LGHNA and CDR2 YSLEER. The CDR3 contains 16 residues. DNA for the CDR3: TGCGCCAGCAGCCAAGATACGGGACAGGGCACAGATACGCAGTATTTT. It translates to CASSQDTGQGTDTQYF.

The V and J genes are TRBV6-1 and TRBJ1-3; TRBD1 matches at 8 bases. There are 14 residues in the CDR3. Trimming cost V 3 bases and J 4 bases; bases outside gene matches: 2. The germline V gene encodes CDR1 MNHNS and CDR2 SASEGT. This chain's CDR3 is CASSDGTGGNTIYF. CDR3 DNA: TGTGCCAGCAGTGACGGGACAGGAGGAAACACCATATATTTT.

V usage is TRBV28 and J usage is TRBJ2-1, with TRBD2 matching over 11 bases. This CDR3 spans 15 amino acids. After removal of 6 bases from V and 8 bases from J, the junction contained 9 bases not matched to a gene. Germline assignment: CDR1 MDHEN and CDR2 SYDVKM. CDR3 loop: CASSGTSGPRDEQFF. Here the CDR3 DNA reads TGTGCCAGCAGCGGGACTAGCGGACCTCGGGATGAGCAGTTCTTC.

The chain carries TRBV28 and TRBJ2-7; 7 bases match TRBD1. V dropped 4 bases and J dropped 3; count of bases not matched to a gene: 0. The CDR3 is made up of 12 amino acids. Per germline, CDR1 MDHEN and CDR2 SYDVKM. In DNA form, the CDR3 reads TGTGCCAGCAGTTACAGGGGCTACGAGCAGTACTTC. Amino acids: CASSYRGYEQYF.

This chain uses TRBV7-2 with TRBJ2-3; maybe TRBD2 (7 bases). The CDR3 sequence is 15 residues long. Trimming took off 0 bases at V and 3 bases at J, with 10 bases between the two ends. The V gene's germline CDR1 is SGHTA and CDR2 FQGNSA. The CDR3 loop is CASSLAGGRTDTQYF. For the CDR3, the DNA is TGTGCCAGCAGCTTAGCGGGGGGGCGGACAGATACGCAGTATTTT. Supplemented by reference TRBV7-2 and TRBJ2-3, the full variable domain reads GAGVSQSPSNKVTEKGKDVELRCDPISGHTALYWYRQSLGQGLEFLIYFQGNSAPDKSGLPSDRFSAERTGGSVSTLTIQRTQQEDSAVYLCASSLAGGRTDTQYFGPGTRLTVL.

In nucleotides, the CDR3 is TGCAGTGCTAGTATAGAGGGATATTCACCCCTCCACTTT. It yields the protein CSASIEGYSPLHF. The rearrangement uses TRBV20-1 and TRBJ1-6; no firm D call. The CDR3 has 13 residues. Between the trimmed V and J ends, which lost 3 bases and 8 bases, there was a span of 11 bases. Germline lookup yields CDR1 DFQATT and CDR2 SNEGSKA (reference sequence).

The V and J genes are TRBV7-2 and TRBJ2-7; 7 positions agree with TRBD2. The J segment lost 3 bases and the V segment lost 5 bases, leaving 10 bases of the junction unmatched. The germline V gene has CDR1 SGHTA and CDR2 FQGNSA. The CDR3 sequence is 15 residues long. CDR3 residues: CASSLGRLADYEQYF. DNA of the CDR3: TGTGCCAGCAGCCTTGGGCGGCTAGCGGACTACGAGCAGTACTTC.

CDR3 sequence reads: CASRRDRGRETQYF. CDR3 nucleotide sequence: TGTGCCAGCAGGCGGGACAGGGGGCGAGAGACCCAGTACTTC. This chain joins TRBV2 and TRBJ2-5, with TRBD1 matching 12 bases. Trimming at V came to 6 bases and at J to 4 bases, leaving 3 bases not matched to a gene. This CDR3 region has 14 residues. Germline V gives CDR1 SNHLY, CDR2 FYNNEI.

The rearrangement uses TRBV5-4 and TRBJ2-1, with TRBD2 as a possible D gene (7 bases). The germline V gene has CDR1 SGHNT and CDR2 YYREEE (reference sequence). CDR3 size: 16 residues. Trimming took 3 bases from V and 6 from J, leaving 19 bases between them. This CDR3 reads CASSWGGGGAFNEQFF. CDR3 nucleotide sequence: TGTGCCAGCAGCTGGGGCGGAGGGGGGGCGTTCAATGAGCAGTTCTTC.

The J gene is TRBJ2-7, the V gene TRBV25-1; 9 nucleotides align to TRBD1. The J segment lost 5 bases and the V segment lost 5 bases, leaving 7 bases of the junction unmatched. Germline CDR1 MGHDK, CDR2 SYGVNS. The CDR3 consists of 14 residues. CDR3 protein: CASSPIDRGDEQYF. CDR3 nucleotide sequence: TGTGCCAGCAGTCCTATCGACAGGGGGGACGAGCAGTACTTC.

At least ten counts were recorded for this clone. This sequence joins TRBV5-4 and TRBJ2-1; perhaps TRBD1 as D (6 bases). Germline CDR1 SGHNT, CDR2 YYREEE (reference sequence). The CDR3 has 16 residues. Deletions cut 2 bases from V and 3 bases from J, with 15 bases between. CDR3 amino acids: CASSLFRGADYNEQFF. The CDR3 nucleotides are TGTGCCAGCAGCTTATTCAGGGGAGCGGACTACAATGAGCAGTTCTTC.

The CDR3 DNA reads TGTGCCAGTGAGGCCAGGGGGGCTTACAATGAGCAGTTCTTC. Its protein is CASEARGAYNEQFF. The chain employs TRBV6-5 and TRBJ2-1; tentative D call: TRBD1 (7 bases). CDR3 size: 14 residues. The V gene lost 9 bases and the J gene lost 4 bases, with 16 bases spanning the gap. The germline V gene has CDR1 MNHEY and CDR2 SVGAGI.

The rearrangement links TRBV19 to TRBJ2-2; 7 bases line up with TRBD2. The CDR3 consists of 15 residues. V shed 10 bases and J 1 base; nucleotides not matched to a gene: 9. From germline, CDR1 is LNHDA and CDR2 SQIVND (reference sequence). The CDR3 DNA reads TGTGCCACCCACCGGGGGGAATTGAACACCGGGGAGCTGTTTTTT. This encodes CATHRGELNTGELFF.

This clone was seen a single time. The chain is built from TRBV7-9 and TRBJ2-7; 12 bases fit TRBD2. This CDR3 spans 16 amino acids. V was clipped by 4 bases and J by 0 bases; unmatched bases: 4. Germline assignment: CDR1 SEHNR and CDR2 FQNEAQ (reference sequence). The CDR3 protein is CASSSWTSGASYEQYF. The CDR3 DNA follows: TGTGCCAGCAGCTCTTGGACTAGCGGGGCCTCCTACGAGCAGTACTTC.

The gene calls are TRBV28 and TRBJ2-7, with 8 nucleotides matching TRBD2. Germline V gives CDR1 MDHEN, CDR2 SYDVKM. The CDR3 sequence is 16 residues long. V was pared by 6 bases and J by 1 base, with 11 bases of the junction left unmatched. The CDR3 spells CASRKPGLEASYEQYF. Written as DNA, the CDR3 is TGTGCCAGCAGAAAACCGGGACTAGAAGCGTCCTACGAGCAGTACTTC.

The genes are TRBV4-1 and TRBJ1-5; D ambiguous. This CDR3 comprises 16 residues. Germline V gene sequence: CDR1 MGHRA, CDR2 YSYEKL. With 0 bases removed from V and 0 bases from J, the gap between germline ends came to 9 bases. The CDR3 is CASSQESADSNQPQHF. The CDR3 DNA reads TGCGCCAGCAGCCAAGAATCAGCGGATAGCAATCAGCCCCAGCATTTT.

This chain uses TRBV28 with TRBJ1-6; 7 bases line up with TRBD1. CDR1 and CDR2 from the germline V gene are MDHEN and SYDVKM. The trim removed 4 bases at V and 8 bases at J, leaving 14 bases unmatched. The CDR3 loop spans 17 amino acids. Here the CDR3 reads CASSSHRGSVIDSPLHF. CDR3 nucleotide sequence: TGTGCCAGCAGTTCACACAGGGGATCCGTTATCGATTCACCCCTCCACTTT.